This T cell receptor beta chain stems from a study of T-cell reconstitution after alpha-beta-depleted transplantation in children. The V end lost 0 bases, the J end lost 4 bases, and 7 bases lay between the germline ends. The CDR3 sequence is 13 residues long. Per the germline V gene, CDR1 is SGHTA and CDR2 is FQGTGA. Unique molecular identifiers featured in how the TCRbeta library was prepared. TCRdb re-derived calls from the PCR reads in MiXCR, one entry per CDR3 protein. The table records some 490,000 distinct CDR3 sequences, around 13% of them present only once. This receptor was identified in a human donor who donated a stem cell graft to a child with combined immunodeficiency. Sequencing was performed on PBMCs from the stem cell graft donor, taken from the stem cell graft. This chain connects TRBV7-3 to TRBJ2-7; D uncertain. The CDR3 region is CASSLTPQYEQYF. As DNA, the CDR3 is TGTGCCAGCAGCTTAACTCCGCAGTACGAGCAGTACTTC.